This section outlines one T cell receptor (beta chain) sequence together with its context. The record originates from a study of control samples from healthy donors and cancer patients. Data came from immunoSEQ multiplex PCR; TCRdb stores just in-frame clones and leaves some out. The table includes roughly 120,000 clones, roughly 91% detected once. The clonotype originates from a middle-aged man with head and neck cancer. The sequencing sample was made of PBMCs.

The CDR3 spells CASSQDPAVYEAFF. Here the CDR3 DNA reads TGCGCCAGCAGCCAAGATCCGGCAGTATATGAAGCTTTCTTT. The V call is TRBV4-1, the J call TRBJ1-1; no clear D. The CDR3 sequence is 14 residues long. Looked up from germline, CDR1 is MGHRA and CDR2 is YSYEKL. V was clipped by 0 bases and J by 7 bases, with 12 bases between them.